This T cell receptor (beta chain) was identified during a study of T cell responses to AZD1222 COVID-19 vaccine. Produced via immunoSEQ multiplex PCR; TCRdb's table is partial and in-frame only. The sample has roughly 120,000 clones; approximately 88% are singletons. Per germline, CDR1 LGHDT and CDR2 YNNKEL (reference sequence). Trimming took 0 bases from V and 10 from J, leaving 9 bases between them. The length of the CDR3 is 12 residues. The chain links TRBV3-1 (or the pseudogene TRBV3-2) to TRBJ1-1; D unclear. The material sequenced was peripheral blood, taken on day 0 of AZD1222 vaccination. This receptor was taken from an adult in good health. CDR3 nucleotide sequence: TGTGCCAGCAGCCAAGAAAAGGGTCGAGCTTTCTTT. It codes for CASSQEKGRAFF.